This T cell receptor (beta chain) originates from a study of breast tumors, draining lymph nodes, adjacent tissues. Overall study findings and caveats: The lymph node origin of tumor T cells was framed as consistent with a hypothesis, not demonstrated.

Samples came from axillary lymph nodes draining the breast cancer. The V gene lost 4 bases and the J gene lost 4 bases, with 20 bases spanning the gap. This CDR3 region has 17 residues. Using its own MiXCR run on the multiplex PCR reads, TCRdb lists one record per CDR3 protein. The sample yields 150,000 to 200,000 distinct CDR3 sequences, roughly 35% seen once. This clonotype was detected a few times. What it binds is not known. With a much larger clone just one base away, this may be a read error. J is TRBJ1-5 and V is TRBV12-3 or TRBV12-4; perhaps TRBD1 as D (6 bases). Sequencing used axillary lymph node tissue. This sequence was found in a female donor with breast cancer. Some clones in this sample may be carry-over from other donors' samples. CDR3 region: CASSCSPGAFRNQPQHF. For the CDR3, the DNA is TGTGCCAGCAGTTGCTCTCCAGGGGCTTTTAGAAATCAGCCCCAGCATTTT.